Listed here is a single T cell receptor beta chain. Its antigen is currently not known. The input lacks base qualities; no much larger clone sits a single base away. These data come from a study of OX40 agonist ivuxolimab in advanced cancers. Broadly, across the study: Ivuxolimab was a fully human IgG2 agonistic monoclonal antibody targeting the costimulatory receptor OX40 (CD134). The point of sequencing TCRbeta in the periphery was to test whether ivuxolimab changed TCR sequence diversity and drove clonal T-cell expansion. A male proportion of under 85% and a mean age of approximately 61 years, ranging from about 20 to 85, were recorded for the dose-escalation cohort. Partial responses occurred in three dose-escalation patients, of whom one had hepatocellular carcinoma and two had cutaneous melanoma. Intravenous ivuxolimab was administered to patients every 2 weeks at six dose levels: 0.01, 0.1, 0.3, 1.5, 3 and 10 mg/kg. Among the approximately 50 dose-escalation patients, around 19 had hepatocellular carcinoma, 15 or so melanoma, 9 renal cell carcinoma and 9 head and neck cancer. Patients were allowed to have had prior anti-PD-1, anti-PD-L1 or anti-CTLA-4 therapy, and approximately 41% of the dose-escalation patients had previously received checkpoint inhibitors. The monotherapy dose-escalation portion (N ≈ 52 patients) of the phase I ivuxolimab trial is reported in the paper. What the work shows at the level of the full study, not this receptor alone: In the 0.1-3.0 mg/kg groups, partial responders were among the patients with the lowest normalized peripheral clonal expansion, particularly in CD8+ T cells. Clonal expansion of both CD4+ and CD8+ blood T cells was observed from baseline to week 6 at doses 0.1 to 3.0 mg/kg. Antigen specificity was not determined for the clonally expanded peripheral T cells. Low levels of normalized T-cell clonal expansion were also seen in some nonresponding patients. After ivuxolimab, expanded clones were on average more numerous among CD8+ T cells than among CD4+ T cells.

V is reduced by 5 bases and J by 6 bases, leaving a spacing of 15 bases between them. The CDR3 runs 14 residues from the cysteine to the phenylalanine. CDR3 DNA only is kept here, 42 bases in frame from base 1. The germline V gene gives CDR1 as SGHVS and CDR2 as FNYEAQ. To sequence the TCRbeta CDR3 region, genomic DNA was isolated from the sorted cells. The immunoSEQ Assay was used to sequence the TCRbeta CDR3 regions. Entries here come from immuneACCESS through TCRdb and include only in-frame sequences with V and J called. Some clones fail to appear in such tables; in the studies checked, an unresolved V gene covers under half of the shortfall, and the cause of the remainder is unknown. This sample lists some 60,000 clones; 85% to 95% were detected once. The ten largest clones represent about an eighth of the sample. Patients with autoimmune disease history or receiving systemic immunosuppression were excluded from the trial. Peripheral blood for TCR sequencing was drawn from every dose cohort at baseline, at cycle 4 day 1 and at cycle 7 day 1. The samples were drawn from a first-in-human, open-label, multicenter phase I dose-escalation trial of ivuxolimab. Adults with locally advanced or metastatic head and neck squamous cell, hepatocellular, melanoma or renal cell carcinoma were enrolled in the trial. Before TCR sequencing, CD4+ T cells and CD8+ T cells were sorted from peripheral blood as separate populations.

The sequencing here drew on CD4+ or CD8+ T cells sorted from blood, taken in a trial of the OX40 agonist ivuxolimab. This clonotype originated in an adult with an advanced solid tumor such as melanoma, head and neck, liver or kidney cancer. The rearrangement combines TRBV7-6 with TRBJ2-3, with a weak D call of TRBD2 (5 bases match). The base sequence is TGTGCCAGCAGCCTGGGTTTGAGGGAGGATACGCAGTATTTT. It encodes CASSLGLREDTQYF.